These T cell receptor beta chains were read from a single sample in a study of blood T cells in healthy people across ages. One entry per CDR3 protein results from TCRdb running MiXCR on the 5' RACE reads. The data contain fewer than 1,000,000 distinct CDR3 sequences, around 43% of them seen just once; the ten biggest clones take up roughly a fifth. Sequencing was carried out using blood. These receptors were taken from a man in his fifties or sixties in good health. Both conserved end residues are part of each CDR3. The D gene is left open where the match is weak. The size of a clone is reported for some rows only, either as once, few or many, or as a class for expanded clones.

abundance	v_gene	j_gene	d_gene	len	CDR3nt	CDR3aa
few	TRBV14	TRBJ2-6	NA	17	TGTGCCAGCAGCATACGACAGGATTCGGCTGGGGCCAACGTCCTGACTTTC	CASSIRQDSAGANVLTF
few	TRBV29-1	TRBJ2-5	NA	14	TGCAGCGTTGATCGCGGGATAGGGCACAATGAGCAGTACTTC	CSVDRGIGHNEQYF
NA	TRBV6-2/TRBV6-3	TRBJ2-7	TRBD1	15	TGTGCCAGTGTAAACCGGGACAGGGAGTTCTACGAGCAGTACTTC	CASVNRDREFYEQYF
NA	TRBV15	TRBJ1-4	TRBD1	17	TGTGCCACCCGGGACAGCCAGACGTTAGCAACTAATGTAAAACTGTTTTTT	CATRDSQTLATNVKLFF
once	TRBV4-3	TRBJ2-2	NA	16	TGCGCCAGCAGCCAAGAACACGGTATAAGGACCGGGGAGCTGTTTTTT	CASSQEHGIRTGELFF
NA	TRBV6-2/TRBV6-3	TRBJ1-1	NA	13	TGTGCCAGCCTCTTTCGTTCCGGCACTGAAGCTTTCTTT	CASLFRSGTEAFF
few	TRBV7-9	TRBJ2-7	TRBD2	14	TGTGCCAGCAGTTTAGCGGGGGGCGAGTACGAGCAGTACTTC	CASSLAGGEYEQYF
NA	TRBV7-2	TRBJ2-1	NA	14	TGTGCCAGCAGACGAACGGAGTCCGACAATGAGCAGTTCTTC	CASRRTESDNEQFF
NA	TRBV28	TRBJ2-3	TRBD1	16	TGTGCCAGCAATACAAACCGGGACAGGGTCACAGATACGCAGTATTTT	CASNTNRDRVTDTQYF
few	TRBV11-3	TRBJ2-2	NA	16	TGTGCCAGCAGCTTGGCCGGGACCACGAACACCGGGGAGCTGTTTTTT	CASSLAGTTNTGELFF
NA	TRBV6-2/TRBV6-3	TRBJ2-7	NA	14	TGTGCCAGCAGTTACTGGCGGGGAGCCTACGAGCAGTACTTC	CASSYWRGAYEQYF
few	TRBV12-3/TRBV12-4	TRBJ1-2	NA	13	TGTGCCACCAAATTGGAGGGCGCGGGAGGCTACACCTTC	CATKLEGAGGYTF
NA	TRBV20-1	TRBJ2-1	TRBD2	12	TGCAGTGCGAAGCGGGGGGGCAATGAGCAGTTCTTC	CSAKRGGNEQFF
NA	TRBV3-1	TRBJ2-1	TRBD2	16	TGTGCCAGCAGCCAAGATAGACTAGCGGGAGTGTATGAGCAGTTCTTC	CASSQDRLAGVYEQFF
NA	TRBV7-9	TRBJ2-1	TRBD2	14	TGTGCCAGCAGCTTTCAAGCGGGGGCAAATGAGCAGTTCTTC	CASSFQAGANEQFF
few	TRBV27	TRBJ1-2	NA	13	TGTGCCAGCAGTTTTACAGTTAACTATGGCTACACCTTC	CASSFTVNYGYTF
NA	TRBV11-2	TRBJ2-3	NA	13	TGTGCCAGCACTAGGAATTCGGCAGATACGCAGTATTTT	CASTRNSADTQYF
NA	TRBV10-3	TRBJ2-1	TRBD1	14	TGTGCCATCAGTAACCGGGACAGGGCGTACGAGCAGTTCTTC	CAISNRDRAYEQFF
few	TRBV7-9	TRBJ2-7	TRBD2	14	TGTGCCAGCAGCCGCCAGTCGGGGGGCTACGAGCAGTACTTC	CASSRQSGGYEQYF
NA	TRBV2	TRBJ2-4	TRBD2	16	TGTGCCAGCAGCGCTACTAGCGGGGGTGGCAAAAACATTCAGTACTTC	CASSATSGGGKNIQYF
NA	TRBV29-1	TRBJ2-1	NA	12	TGCAGCGTTGTGTCAGCGTACAATGAGCAGTTCTTC	CSVVSAYNEQFF
NA	TRBV7-2	TRBJ1-4	TRBD1	16	TGTGCCAGCAGCTTAGTTAACCGACAGGGGCCGGCAAAACTGTTTTTT	CASSLVNRQGPAKLFF
NA	TRBV4-3	TRBJ2-7	TRBD2	15	TGCGCCAGCAGCGCGACTAGCGGATCTTACAATGAGCAGTACTTC	CASSATSGSYNEQYF
few	TRBV20-1	TRBJ1-5	TRBD1	17	TGCAGTGCCAGAGGACAGGGGGCGGGTTTCGGCAATCAGCCCCAGCATTTT	CSARGQGAGFGNQPQHF
few	TRBV7-9	TRBJ2-3	NA	16	TGTGCCAGCAGCTTTTCGGGGGAGCAACCTACAGATACGCAGTATTTT	CASSFSGEQPTDTQYF
NA	TRBV20-1	TRBJ2-7	TRBD2	13	TGCAGTGCTAGTCCGGGGGGGGGCTTCGAGCAGTACTTC	CSASPGGGFEQYF
NA	TRBV2	TRBJ1-2	NA	14	TGTGCCAGCCATAGAAGGACGGCTAACTATGGCTACACCTTC	CASHRRTANYGYTF
few	TRBV7-9	TRBJ2-7	TRBD1	15	TGTGCCAGCAGCACCAGACAGGGGGCGGCCTACGAGCAGTACTTC	CASSTRQGAAYEQYF
few	TRBV6-2/TRBV6-3	TRBJ2-5	TRBD2	14	TGTGCCAGCGGGTCCCCTAGCGGGAGAGAGACCCAGTACTTC	CASGSPSGRETQYF
once	TRBV5-1	TRBJ2-1	NA	17	TGCGCCAGCAGAACCGCGCCACAGAGTAATACCTACAATGAGCAGTTCTTC	CASRTAPQSNTYNEQFF
NA	TRBV20-1	TRBJ1-2	NA	12	TGCAGTGCTAATCGCGGCAGGGCGGGCTACACCTTC	CSANRGRAGYTF
NA	TRBV3-1	TRBJ2-2	TRBD2	16	TGTGCCAGCAGCCAATGGCGGGGGGGAAACACCGGGGAGCTGTTTTTT	CASSQWRGGNTGELFF
few	TRBV7-7	TRBJ2-5	TRBD1	14	TGTGCCAGCAGCTTTAGTTCAGGGGGAGAGACCCAGTACTTC	CASSFSSGGETQYF
few	TRBV4-1	TRBJ1-2	NA	15	TGCGCCAGCAGCCAAGAGGGAGTAGCTAACTATGGCTACACCTTC	CASSQEGVANYGYTF
many	TRBV20-1	TRBJ1-5	NA	15	TGCAGTTGCCTAAGGGGGGGATATAGCAATCAGCCCCAGCATTTT	CSCLRGGYSNQPQHF
NA	TRBV4-1	TRBJ1-5	NA	15	TGCGCCAGCAGCCAAGACATGGCGGCTTTACGGCCCCAGCATTTT	CASSQDMAALRPQHF